Below, 27 T cell receptor beta chains from the same sample are listed, as sequenced in a study of blood T cell repertoires in COVID-19. The assay was immunoSEQ multiplex PCR, and TCRdb's table has in-frame clones only and misses some. The sample lists a few hundred thousand clones; 89% were seen once. The sample comprised peripheral blood. The receptors stem from a woman in her 40s who had recovered from COVID-19.

V usage is TRBV28 and J usage is TRBJ1-2, with no clear D. Germline CDR1 is MDHEN and CDR2 is SYDVKM. This CDR3 is 12 amino acids long. V was pared by 10 bases and J by 6 bases, with 15 bases between. The CDR3: CATTRVGNGYTF. The CDR3 DNA reads TGTGCCACCACGCGGGTGGGGAATGGCTACACCTTC.

V gene TRBV3-1 (or the pseudogene TRBV3-2) combines with J gene TRBJ2-7, with D uncertain. Trimming took off 1 base at V and 4 bases at J, with 14 bases between the two ends. The CDR3 covers 15 residues. Germline V gene data show CDR1 as LGHDT and CDR2 as YNNKEL (reference sequence). The CDR3 coding sequence is TGTGCCAGCAGCCAAGCAACCAGGATAGTTTACGAGCAGTACGTC. Translated: CASSQATRIVYEQYV.

This rearrangement joins TRBV5-1 to TRBJ2-5, with 9 bases aligning to TRBD2. Germline lookup yields CDR1 SGHRS and CDR2 YFSETQ. There are 16 residues in the CDR3. The V segment lost 0 bases and the J segment 4 bases; nucleotides outside the gene matches: 7. CDR3 protein: CASSLATREGLETQYF. The CDR3 DNA is TGCGCCAGCAGCTTGGCCACGCGGGAGGGCCTAGAGACCCAGTACTTC.

The rearrangement joins TRBV18 to TRBJ2-2, with TRBD2 matching over 9 bases. The CDR3 runs 16 residues. J lost 3 bases, V lost 4 bases, and 6 bases had no gene match. CDR1 and CDR2 (germline): KGHSH, LQKENI. The CDR3 DNA reads as TGTGCCAGCTCACTTAGCGGGAGTGTCGACACCGGGGAGCTGTTTTTT. As protein: CASSLSGSVDTGELFF.

The CDR3 protein is CASSPIGGPAPQYF. As DNA, the CDR3 is TGTGCCAGCAGTCCCATCGGGGGGCCGGCCCCGCAGTATTTT. This chain connects TRBV3-1 (or the pseudogene TRBV3-2) to TRBJ2-3, with D perhaps TRBD2 (7 bases). V was pared by 6 bases and J by 10 bases, with 20 bases between. The V gene's germline CDR1 is LGHDT and CDR2 YNNKEL (reference sequence). This CDR3 has 14 residues.

The chain links TRBV5-1 to TRBJ2-1; D possibly corresponds to TRBD1 (6 bases). Trimming cost V 0 bases and J 8 bases, with 12 bases left between them. CDR1 and CDR2 from the germline V gene are SGHRS and YFSETQ. The CDR3 runs to 14 residues. CDR3 amino acids: CASSLVSGGYEQFF. The CDR3 DNA reads as TGCGCCAGCAGCTTGGTTTCTGGGGGCTATGAGCAGTTCTTC.

The J gene is TRBJ2-1, the V gene TRBV24-1; perhaps TRBD2 as D (7 bases). Germline V CDR1 and CDR2: KGHDR, SFDVKD. V lost 1 base and J 6 bases, leaving 15 bases between the germline ends. CDR3 size: 16 residues. CDR3 residues: CATSDFGGAFGNEQFF. CDR3 DNA sequence: TGTGCCACCAGTGATTTTGGGGGGGCGTTTGGCAATGAGCAGTTCTTC.

This chain connects TRBV19 to TRBJ1-1; 7 bases map to TRBD1. Trimming removed 9 bases from V and 0 bases from J; junction bases left unmatched: 13. CDR1 is LNHDA and CDR2 is SQIVND in the germline V gene (reference sequence). This CDR3 contains 16 residues. The CDR3 DNA is TGTGCCAGCATACACGGGAGGGACAGAATGAACACTGAAGCTTTCTTT. The encoded protein is CASIHGRDRMNTEAFF.

The chain carries TRBV7-3 and TRBJ2-2; D is uncertain. CDR3 size: 15 residues. Germline V gives CDR1 SGHTA, CDR2 FQGTGA. Trimming cost V 2 bases and J 6 bases, with 13 bases left between them. The CDR3 DNA is TGTGCCAGCAGCTTATCATCCCTCGGAGCCGGGGAGCTGTTTTTT. Translated: CASSLSSLGAGELFF.

This chain links TRBV28 with TRBJ1-5; 7 bases are shared with TRBD1. The germline V gene encodes CDR1 MDHEN and CDR2 SYDVKM. The CDR3 extends over 15 amino acids. J gave up 6 bases and V 3 bases, and 8 bases lay outside the gene matches. Here the CDR3 reads CASSFWGQGVQPQHF. The CDR3, as DNA: TGTGCCAGCAGTTTTTGGGGGCAGGGGGTTCAGCCCCAGCATTTT.

A single count supports this clone. The V call is TRBV11-2, the J call TRBJ1-2; 11 positions agree with TRBD1. Losses at the gene ends were 1 base for V and 4 bases for J; bases not matched to a gene: 2. Germline V gene sequence: CDR1 SGHAT, CDR2 FQNNGV. The length of the CDR3 is 15 residues. CDR3 residues: CASSLGGQGVYGYTF. CDR3 nucleotides: TGTGCCAGCAGCTTAGGGGGACAGGGGGTCTATGGCTACACCTTC.

V usage is TRBV27 and J usage is TRBJ1-1; the D is unclear. Germline CDR1 reads MNHEY; CDR2 reads SMNVEV (reference sequence). Trimming removed 6 bases from V and 0 bases from J, with 8 bases in between. This CDR3 contains 13 residues. For the CDR3, the DNA is TGTGCCAGCAGCCGGAGCCTGAACACTGAAGCTTTCTTT. This codes for CASSRSLNTEAFF.

The J gene is TRBJ1-2, the V gene TRBV14, with 7 bases lining up with TRBD1. CDR1 is SGHDN, CDR2 FVKESK, per germline. With V trimmed by 0 bases and J by 3 bases, 4 bases remained unmatched. The CDR3 has 15 amino acids. The CDR3 protein is CASSQETGYDYGYTF. For the CDR3, the DNA is TGTGCCAGCAGCCAAGAGACAGGGTATGACTATGGCTACACCTTC.

The chain links TRBV24-1 to TRBJ2-1, with TRBD2 identical over 7 bases. This CDR3 is built from 15 residues. Germline CDR1 KGHDR, CDR2 SFDVKD. V dropped 5 bases and J dropped 0; count of bases not matched to a gene: 3. The chain's CDR3 is CATSGAGDSYNEQFF. The CDR3 nucleotides read TGTGCCACCAGTGGGGCGGGAGACTCCTACAATGAGCAGTTCTTC.

The chain couples TRBV7-3 to TRBJ2-2; a possible D gene is TRBD1 (6 bases). The length of the CDR3 is 16 residues. V lost 3 bases to trimming and J lost 2 bases, with 13 bases between them. CDR1 is SGHTA and CDR2 is FQGTGA in the germline V gene. The CDR3 sequence: CASSFFPGANTGELFF. In nucleotides, the CDR3 is TGTGCCAGCAGCTTTTTTCCAGGGGCCAACACCGGGGAGCTGTTTTTT.

This chain uses TRBV9 with TRBJ1-2; 10 bases fit TRBD1. This CDR3 region has 15 residues. Germline lookup yields CDR1 SGDLS and CDR2 YYNGEE. J was trimmed by 6 bases and V by 0 bases; bases with no gene match: 5. CDR3 region: CASSVEGQGRDGYTF. The CDR3 nucleotides read TGTGCCAGCAGCGTAGAGGGACAGGGGAGGGATGGCTACACCTTC.

The chain links TRBV28 to TRBJ1-2, with a tentative D call TRBD1 (6 bases). V was clipped by 2 bases and J by 4 bases, with 11 bases between them. Looked up from germline, CDR1 is MDHEN and CDR2 is SYDVKM. The CDR3 is made up of 14 amino acids. The CDR3 reads CASSLRQAVYGYTF. The DNA for the CDR3 is TGTGCCAGCAGTTTAAGACAGGCGGTCTATGGCTACACCTTC.

This clone turned up a few times. J is TRBJ1-5 and V is TRBV6-2 or TRBV6-3, with TRBD1 matching 8 bases. Germline-derived CDR1 and CDR2 are MNHEY and SVGEGT. V was pared by 5 bases and J by 4 bases, with 4 bases of the junction left unmatched. This CDR3 region has 14 residues. CDR3 sequence: CASSPTGGNQPQHF. As DNA, the CDR3 is TGTGCCAGCAGTCCAACAGGGGGAAATCAGCCCCAGCATTTT.

This chain joins TRBV28 and TRBJ2-3, with D possibly being TRBD2 (7 bases). This CDR3 comprises 16 residues. CDR1 is MDHEN and CDR2 is SYDVKM in the germline V gene. Trimming removed 7 bases at V and 0 bases at J, with 17 bases between. CDR3 in DNA: TGTGCCAGCAATTCTGTCGGGGGGCCAAGCACAGATACGCAGTATTTT. The encoded protein is CASNSVGGPSTDTQYF. The whole variable domain, remainder taken from reference TRBV28 and TRBJ2-3, is DVKVTQSSRYLVKRTGEKVFLECVQDMDHENMFWYRQDPGLGLRLIYFSYDVKMKEKGDIPEGYSVSREKKERFSLILESASTNQTSMYLCASNSVGGPSTDTQYFGPGTRLTVL.

The CDR3 nucleotides read TGTGCCAGCAGTGCCCAGGGACAACCTAACTACAATGAGCAGTTCTTC. Protein sequence: CASSAQGQPNYNEQFF. The chain couples TRBV6-4 to TRBJ2-1; D is perhaps TRBD1 (6 bases). Trimming removed 4 bases at V and 3 bases at J, with 16 bases between. CDR1 and CDR2 from the germline V gene are MRHNA and SNTAGT. The CDR3 runs to 16 residues.

The chain links TRBV11-3 to TRBJ2-1; 12 bases line up with TRBD2. Germline assignment: CDR1 SGHNT and CDR2 YENEEA. The CDR3 contains 17 residues. The J segment lost 6 bases and the V segment lost 5 bases, leaving 11 bases of the junction unmatched. The CDR3 nucleotides are TGTGCCAGCAGCATCCGGACTAGCGGGGTGGAGCCCAATGAGCAGTTCTTC. This gives the protein CASSIRTSGVEPNEQFF.

This sequence joins TRBV12-3 or TRBV12-4 and TRBJ1-1; TRBD1 matches 8 bases. The CDR3 is made up of 12 amino acids. V lost 5 bases to trimming and J lost 4 bases; unmatched junction nucleotides: 0. The CDR3 region has the DNA TGTGCCAGCAGTACAGGGGGCACTGAAGCTTTCTTT. Translating gives CASSTGGTEAFF.

The V and J genes are TRBV19 and TRBJ2-1; D remains ambiguous. The CDR3 consists of 12 residues. CDR1 LNHDA and CDR2 SQIVND come from the germline V gene (reference sequence). V lost 8 bases and J lost 6, with 11 bases in between. DNA for the CDR3: TGTGCCAGTGACTCCCCTGGCAATGAGCAGTTCTTC. This encodes CASDSPGNEQFF.

The chain has TRBV4-1 and TRBJ2-7; TRBD1 agrees at 9 bases. The CDR3 is 16 amino acids. In germline, CDR1 is MGHRA, CDR2 YSYEKL. The J segment lost 4 bases and the V segment lost 2 bases, leaving 9 bases of the junction unmatched. CDR3 amino acids: CASSQLLGTGNYEQYF. The CDR3 nucleotides are TGCGCCAGCAGCCAATTACTAGGGACAGGGAATTACGAGCAGTACTTC.

The sample holds one count of this clone. This rearrangement joins TRBV5-1 to TRBJ1-1, with D possibly TRBD1 on 5 matching bases. Germline V gene lookup returns CDR1 SGHRS and CDR2 YFSETQ. Trimming removed 0 bases from V and 4 bases from J, with 7 bases in between. This CDR3 is built from 13 residues. CDR3 residues: CASSLAGITEAFF. DNA of the CDR3: TGCGCCAGCAGCTTGGCAGGGATCACTGAAGCTTTCTTT.

This chain uses TRBV11-2 with TRBJ2-1; D gene uncertain. V was pared by 1 base and J by 2 bases, with 9 bases between. This CDR3 is 15 amino acids long. CDR1 is SGHAT and CDR2 is FQNNGV in the germline V gene. DNA for the CDR3: TGTGCCAGCAGCTTAGTGGCCAACCCCTACAATGAGCAGTTCTTC. Residues: CASSLVANPYNEQFF.

This chain joins TRBV19 and TRBJ2-4; D possibly corresponds to TRBD1 (5 bases). There are 14 residues in the CDR3. Germline V gene data show CDR1 as LNHDA and CDR2 as SQIVND (reference sequence). Trimming cost V 2 bases and J 2 bases, with 7 bases left between them. The CDR3 nucleotides read TGTGCCAGTAGTATACAGGGAACCAAAAACATTCAGTACTTC. This sequence encodes CASSIQGTKNIQYF.